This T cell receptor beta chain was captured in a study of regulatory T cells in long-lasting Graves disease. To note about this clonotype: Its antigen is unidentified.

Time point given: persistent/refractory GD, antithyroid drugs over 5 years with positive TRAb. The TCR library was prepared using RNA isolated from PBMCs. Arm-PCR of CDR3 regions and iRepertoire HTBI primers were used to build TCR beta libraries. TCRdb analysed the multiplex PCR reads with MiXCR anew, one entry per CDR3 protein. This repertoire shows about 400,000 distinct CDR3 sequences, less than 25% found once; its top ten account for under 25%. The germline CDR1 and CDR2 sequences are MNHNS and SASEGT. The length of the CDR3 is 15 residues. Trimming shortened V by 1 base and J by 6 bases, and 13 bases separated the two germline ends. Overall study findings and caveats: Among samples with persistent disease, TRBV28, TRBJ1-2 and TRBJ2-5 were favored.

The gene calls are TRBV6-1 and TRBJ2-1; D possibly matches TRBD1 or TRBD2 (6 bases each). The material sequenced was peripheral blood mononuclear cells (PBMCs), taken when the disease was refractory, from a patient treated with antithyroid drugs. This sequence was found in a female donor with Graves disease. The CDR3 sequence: CASSEVGGAGNEQFF. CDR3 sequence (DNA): TGTGCCAGCAGTGAAGTAGGGGGAGCGGGCAATGAGCAGTTCTTC.